The 31 T cell receptor beta chains given below trace back to one sample, sequenced in a study of blood T cells in healthy people across ages. A second PCR of 7 to 11 cycles used a sample-barcoded 5' primer and a J-beta primer mix. TCRdb reprocessed the 5' RACE reads with MiXCR, giving one entry per CDR3 protein. This table has over a million distinct CDR3 sequences, under 55% appearing once. The sample comprised blood. These receptors were taken from a woman aged 18-35 years in good health.

Notes on this clonotype: Possible read error: a much larger clone is one base away. V usage is TRBV6-2 or TRBV6-3 and J usage is TRBJ2-4; D is ambiguous. Germline V gives CDR1 MNHEY, CDR2 SVGEGT. This CDR3 is built from 13 residues. With 6 bases removed from V and 1 base from J, the gap between germline ends came to 7 bases. CDR3 DNA: TGTGCCAGCAGCGCCGGGGCCAAAAACATTCAGTACTTC. Translated, it gives CASSAGAKNIQYF.

V and J are TRBV21-1 and TRBJ2-5; TRBD2 is the table's D call and was not checked against the DNA. TRBV21-1 is a known pseudogene. There are 18 residues in the CDR3. Written as DNA, the CDR3 is TGTGCCAGCAGCTCTCGTGGGGGGGGAGTAGGCTTTGTGGAGACCCAGTACTTC. It yields the protein CASSSRGGGVGFVETQYF.

This chain joins TRBV20-1 and TRBJ1-1; the D is unclear. The CDR3 contains 12 residues. The germline V and J ends were trimmed by 3 bases and 2 bases, with 7 bases remaining between them. Per the germline V gene, CDR1 is DFQATT and CDR2 is SNEGSKA (reference sequence). CDR3 region: CSARGVNTEAFF. CDR3 in DNA: TGCAGTGCTAGGGGAGTCAACACTGAAGCTTTCTTT.

This sequence joins TRBV20-1 and TRBJ2-3, with D uncertain. The CDR3 is made up of 15 amino acids. CDR1 is DFQATT, CDR2 SNEGSKA, per germline (reference sequence). Between the trimmed V and J ends, which lost 0 bases and 0 bases, there was a span of 10 bases. The CDR3 spells CSARDPGASTDTQYF. The CDR3 DNA reads as TGCAGTGCTAGAGACCCTGGAGCTAGCACAGATACGCAGTATTTT.

V and J are TRBV20-1 and TRBJ2-5; D is perhaps TRBD1 (5 bases). Germline assignment: CDR1 DFQATT and CDR2 SNEGSKA (reference sequence). V was cut by 3 bases and J by 3 bases, with 14 bases left in between. CDR3 length: 14 residues. The CDR3 loop is CSARVSDRKETQYF. The CDR3 DNA reads TGCAGTGCTAGGGTATCCGACAGAAAAGAGACCCAGTACTTC.

The genes are TRBV10-3 and TRBJ2-7; D possibly corresponds to TRBD1 (5 bases). CDR3 size: 16 residues. V lost 0 bases and J 2 bases, leaving 14 bases between the germline ends. Germline V gene sequence: CDR1 ENHRY, CDR2 SYGVKD. This chain's CDR3 is CAISESDRTNTYEQYF. The CDR3, as DNA: TGTGCCATCAGTGAGTCGGACCGGACAAATACCTACGAGCAGTACTTC.

The chain joins TRBV6-6 to TRBJ2-3, with no clear D. Trimming took off 8 bases at V and 1 base at J, with 7 bases between the two ends. Per germline, CDR1 MNHNY and CDR2 SVGAGI (reference sequence). This CDR3 has 12 amino acids. For the CDR3, the DNA is TGTGCCAGCGAGGCTGGCACAGATACGCAGTATTTT. Translating it yields CASEAGTDTQYF.

This clonotype has just a few counts. The V and J genes are TRBV7-2 and TRBJ2-3; D is undetermined. This CDR3 comprises 14 residues. The germline V gene has CDR1 SGHTA and CDR2 FQGNSA. V was clipped by 5 bases and J by 6 bases, with 15 bases between them. The CDR3 bases are TGTGCCAGCAGCACTTACCTCCGCGCCGATACGCAGTATTTT. Encoded protein: CASSTYLRADTQYF.

This clonotype turned up a few times. This rearrangement joins TRBV12-3 or TRBV12-4 to TRBJ2-3, with 9 bases identical to TRBD2. The CDR3 runs 17 residues. The trim removed 3 bases at V and 3 bases at J, leaving 10 bases unmatched. CDR3 protein: CASSFIRTSELTDTQYF. CDR3 DNA sequence: TGTGCCAGCAGTTTCATTAGGACTAGCGAATTAACAGATACGCAGTATTTT.

The chain uses TRBV7-9 and TRBJ2-7; the match to TRBD2 covers 11 bases. J was trimmed by 9 bases and V by 7 bases; bases with no gene match: 17. The CDR3 is made up of 16 amino acids. Per the germline V gene, CDR1 is SEHNR and CDR2 is FQNEAQ (reference sequence). The CDR3 loop is CASTLGGLAVYGRQYF. CDR3 DNA: TGTGCCAGCACACTGGGGGGACTAGCGGTCTACGGGCGGCAGTACTTC.

The chain employs TRBV12-3 or TRBV12-4 and TRBJ2-4, with 7 bases identical to TRBD1. The J call may be incorrect, as the DNA end agrees better with TRBJ2-7. The CDR3 contains 15 residues. This CDR3 is CASSLGQLVDYEQYF. CDR3 coding DNA: TGTGCCAGCAGTTTGGGACAGCTAGTAGACTACGAGCAGTACTTC.

This clonotype was detected ten times or more. The rearrangement uses TRBV6-1 and TRBJ1-2; no clear D gene. Germline V CDR1 and CDR2: MNHNS, SASEGT. The germline V and J ends were trimmed by 6 bases and 4 bases, with 3 bases remaining between them. This CDR3 contains 10 residues. The DNA of the CDR3 is TGTGCCAGCAGCGGCTATGGCTACACCTTC. Its protein is CASSGYGYTF.

The chain is built from TRBV2 and TRBJ1-4, with 9 bases aligning to TRBD1. The V segment lost 10 bases and the J segment 7 bases; nucleotides outside the gene matches: 7. The CDR3 spans 13 residues. Germline V gene data show CDR1 as SNHLY and CDR2 as FYNNEI. The CDR3 sequence is CATLKDRGEKLFF. DNA of the CDR3: TGTGCCACGCTAAAGGACAGGGGTGAAAAACTGTTTTTT.

The chain is built from TRBV29-1 and TRBJ1-2, with 8 bases identical to TRBD1. The CDR3 has 15 amino acids. Germline V lookup: CDR1 SQVTM, CDR2 ANQGSEA. Trimming took 6 bases from V and 0 from J; bases not matched to a gene: 9. CDR3 protein: CSVIGTGHSNYGYTF. As DNA, the CDR3 is TGCAGCGTGATTGGGACAGGTCATTCTAACTATGGCTACACCTTC.

This clonotype showed up just a few times. This rearrangement joins TRBV29-1 to TRBJ2-3; 14 bases are shared with TRBD2. J gave up 4 bases and V 3 bases, and 3 bases lay outside the gene matches. Germline V gives CDR1 SQVTM, CDR2 ANQGSEA. The CDR3 is 15 residues long. Here the CDR3 DNA reads TGCAGCGTTGATGGGACTAGCGGGAGTCCAGATACGCAGTATTTT. Translation gives CSVDGTSGSPDTQYF.

This sequence joins TRBV20-1 and TRBJ2-1; 11 bases are shared with TRBD2. Trimming took 1 base from V and 5 from J; bases not matched to a gene: 10. Germline V CDR1 and CDR2: DFQATT, SNEGSKA (reference sequence). CDR3 length: 17 residues. The CDR3 protein is CSARVGLAGGSNNEQFF. The CDR3 nucleotides are TGCAGTGCTAGAGTTGGGCTAGCGGGAGGTTCTAACAATGAGCAGTTCTTC.

This clonotype was picked up one time. A read error may explain this, as a much larger clone is one base away. This sequence joins TRBV29-1 and TRBJ2-4, with D possibly matching TRBD1 (6 bases). Deletions cut 8 bases from V and 14 bases from J, with 16 bases between. In germline, CDR1 is SQVTM, CDR2 ANQGSEA. This CDR3 comprises 10 residues. The CDR3: CSIPGAAEYF. CDR3 nucleotide sequence: TGCAGCATTCCAGGGGCTGCGGAGTACTTC.

V gene TRBV7-8 combines with J gene TRBJ2-7; no firm D call. Trimming stripped 1 base from V and 9 bases from J, with 19 bases between. The CDR3 covers 15 residues. Germline assignment: CDR1 SGHVS and CDR2 FQNEAQ. The CDR3 DNA reads TGTGCCAGCAGCTTAGTGGACCGGCTTGCGCTAAGGCAGTACTTC. Residues: CASSLVDRLALRQYF.

The chain combines TRBV4-3 with TRBJ1-3; D not resolved. Germline assignment: CDR1 LGHNA and CDR2 YSLEER. With 0 bases removed from V and 9 bases from J, the gap between germline ends came to 18 bases. This CDR3 region has 16 residues. The CDR3 is CASSQDGVRSRGTIYF. The CDR3 region has the DNA TGCGCCAGCAGCCAAGATGGGGTTCGGTCCCGAGGCACCATATATTTT.

CDR3 DNA sequence: TGTGCCACCTTTTTAGCGGGAGAAAATGAGCAGTTCTTC. It encodes CATFLAGENEQFF. The chain couples TRBV25-1 to TRBJ2-1; 9 bases are shared with TRBD2. The V gene end was trimmed by 10 bases and the J gene end by 7 bases; junction bases not matched to a gene: 8. CDR1 and CDR2 from the germline V gene are MGHDK and SYGVNS. The length of the CDR3 is 13 residues.

This clonotype was seen only a few times. The CDR3 sequence: CASSRTSGYSYEQYF. The CDR3, as DNA: TGTGCCAGCAGCCGGACTAGCGGTTACTCCTACGAGCAGTACTTC. V is TRBV28 and J is TRBJ2-7, with TRBD2 matching over 10 bases. Germline CDR1 reads MDHEN; CDR2 reads SYDVKM. After removal of 6 bases from V and 0 bases from J, the junction contained 5 bases not matched to a gene. The CDR3 length is 15 residues.

V usage is TRBV10-2 and J usage is TRBJ2-2, with 8 bases aligning to TRBD1. V shed 3 bases, J shed 4 bases, and the junction held 10 bases outside the gene matches. CDR3 length equals 17 residues. Germline values: CDR1 WSHSY, CDR2 SAAADI. The CDR3 sequence: CASSELLAGGLTGELFF. Written as DNA, the CDR3 is TGCGCCAGCAGTGAACTTTTGGCAGGGGGCCTCACCGGGGAGCTGTTTTTT.

This clonotype was counted ten times or more. V is TRBV7-2 and J is TRBJ2-5, with 9 positions matching TRBD2. The better agreement between TRBJ2-7 and the DNA end casts doubt on the J call. There are 14 residues in the CDR3. From germline, CDR1 is SGHTA and CDR2 FQGNSA. CDR3 sequence reads: CASSFGLAGNEQYF. In DNA form, the CDR3 reads TGTGCCAGCAGCTTTGGTCTAGCGGGAAACGAGCAGTACTTC.

In its sample, this clonotype was seen a few times. The chain is built from TRBV7-2 and TRBJ1-2, with 7 bases identical to TRBD1. Germline V gives CDR1 SGHTA, CDR2 FQGNSA. The ends lost 5 bases at V and 5 bases at J; junction bases unmatched: 11. The length of the CDR3 is 15 residues. The CDR3 sequence: CASSQEWGQFYGYTF. In DNA, the CDR3 is TGTGCCAGCAGCCAGGAGTGGGGACAGTTTTATGGCTACACCTTC.

This clonotype has just a few counts. The chain uses TRBV18 and TRBJ1-1, with D possibly matching TRBD1 (5 bases). Deletions cut 6 bases from V and 6 bases from J, with 20 bases between. This CDR3 is built from 15 residues. The germline CDR1 and CDR2 sequences are KGHSH and LQKENI. CDR3 sequence reads: CASSPLGQGGAEAFF. The CDR3 nucleotides are TGTGCCAGCTCTCCGCTCGGGCAGGGAGGTGCTGAAGCTTTCTTT.

V usage is TRBV12-3 or TRBV12-4 and J usage is TRBJ1-4; D is unresolved. The CDR3 extends over 14 amino acids. Trimming cost V 5 bases and J 8 bases, with 15 bases left between them. CDR3 protein: CASSVRPLEEKLFF. CDR3 bases: TGTGCCAGCAGTGTTCGACCTCTTGAGGAAAAACTGTTTTTT.

This clonotype has more than one count but fewer than ten. The CDR3 nucleotides read TGTGCCAGCAGTGCCCGGGCCGCCGGTCCCGGGGAGCTGTTTTTT. This encodes CASSARAAGPGELFF. V usage is TRBV6-1 and J usage is TRBJ2-2; D is uncertain. V was shortened by 4 bases and J by 6 bases, with 15 bases between the two germline ends. In germline, CDR1 is MNHNS, CDR2 SASEGT. This CDR3 is built from 15 residues.

The CDR3 reads CASIPGRSSYNEQFF. The CDR3 DNA reads TGTGCCAGCATCCCGGGCCGAAGCTCCTACAATGAGCAGTTCTTC. V usage is TRBV27 and J usage is TRBJ2-1; D is undetermined. V lost 7 bases and J 0 bases, leaving 13 bases between the germline ends. The germline V gene encodes CDR1 MNHEY and CDR2 SMNVEV (reference sequence). The CDR3 has 15 amino acids.

Concerning this clonotype: Germline is not matched at one junction end, which may reflect a read error. The rearrangement joins TRBV29-1 to TRBJ2-1; D gene unclear. The assigned J gene may be wrong: the sequence end matches TRBJ2-7 better. Germline V gives CDR1 SQVTM, CDR2 ANQGSEA. This CDR3 is 12 amino acids long. CDR3 nucleotide sequence: TGCAGCGGTGAAGATATCGGAGCTGAGCAGTACTTC. Its translation: CSGEDIGAEQYF.

This clonotype appeared a few times. The J gene is TRBJ2-4, the V gene TRBV4-2; 10 positions agree with TRBD1. The V and J ends lost 0 bases and 9 bases, in that order; junction bases with no gene match: 14. The V gene's germline CDR1 is LGHNA and CDR2 YNFKEQ. The CDR3 is 18 residues long. CDR3 loop: CASSQDVPGQGLSGIQYF. The CDR3 bases are TGTGCCAGCAGCCAAGATGTGCCGGGACAGGGGCTTTCAGGCATTCAGTACTTC.

The rearrangement uses TRBV9 and TRBJ1-6; D is unclear. This CDR3 region has 13 residues. CDR1 SGDLS and CDR2 YYNGEE come from the germline V gene. The ends were cut back, 0 bases at V and 10 bases at J, with 8 bases in the middle. DNA for the CDR3: TGTGCCAGCAGCGTAGCTACGGAATCACCCCTCCACTTT. It is translated as CASSVATESPLHF.